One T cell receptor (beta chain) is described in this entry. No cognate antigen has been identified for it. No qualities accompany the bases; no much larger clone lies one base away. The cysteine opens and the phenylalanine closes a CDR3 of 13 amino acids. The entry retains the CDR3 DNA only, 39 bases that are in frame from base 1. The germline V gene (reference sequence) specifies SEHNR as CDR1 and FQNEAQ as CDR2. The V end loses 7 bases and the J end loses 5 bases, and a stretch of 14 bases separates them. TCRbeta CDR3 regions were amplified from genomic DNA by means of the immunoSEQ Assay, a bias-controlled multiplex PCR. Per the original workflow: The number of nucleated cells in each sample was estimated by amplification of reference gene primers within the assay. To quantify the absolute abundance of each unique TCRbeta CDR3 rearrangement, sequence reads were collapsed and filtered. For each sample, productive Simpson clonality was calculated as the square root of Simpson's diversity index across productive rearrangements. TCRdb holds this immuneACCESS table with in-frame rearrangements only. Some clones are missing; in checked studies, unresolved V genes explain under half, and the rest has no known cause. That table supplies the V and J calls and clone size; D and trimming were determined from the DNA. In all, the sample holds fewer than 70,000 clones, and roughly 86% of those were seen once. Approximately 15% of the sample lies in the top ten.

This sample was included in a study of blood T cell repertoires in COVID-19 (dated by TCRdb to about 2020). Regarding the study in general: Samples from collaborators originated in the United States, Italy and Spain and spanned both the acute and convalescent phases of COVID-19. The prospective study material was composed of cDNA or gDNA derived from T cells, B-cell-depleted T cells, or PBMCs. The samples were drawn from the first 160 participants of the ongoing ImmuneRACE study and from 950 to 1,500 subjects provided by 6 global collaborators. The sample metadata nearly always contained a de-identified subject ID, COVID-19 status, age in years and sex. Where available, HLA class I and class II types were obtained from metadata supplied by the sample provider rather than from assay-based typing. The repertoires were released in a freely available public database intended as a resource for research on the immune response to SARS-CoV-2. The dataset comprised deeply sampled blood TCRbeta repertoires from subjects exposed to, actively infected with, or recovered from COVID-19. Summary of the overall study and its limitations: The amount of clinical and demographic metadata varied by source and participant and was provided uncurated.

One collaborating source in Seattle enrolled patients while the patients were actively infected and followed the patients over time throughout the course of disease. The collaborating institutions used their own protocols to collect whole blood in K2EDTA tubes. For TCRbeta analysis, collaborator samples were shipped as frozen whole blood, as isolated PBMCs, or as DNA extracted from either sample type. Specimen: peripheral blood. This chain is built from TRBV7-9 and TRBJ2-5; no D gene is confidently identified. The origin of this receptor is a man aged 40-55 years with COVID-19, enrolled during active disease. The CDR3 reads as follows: CASTQSLAETQYF. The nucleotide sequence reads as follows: TGTGCCAGCACCCAGTCCCTTGCCGAGACCCAGTACTTC.